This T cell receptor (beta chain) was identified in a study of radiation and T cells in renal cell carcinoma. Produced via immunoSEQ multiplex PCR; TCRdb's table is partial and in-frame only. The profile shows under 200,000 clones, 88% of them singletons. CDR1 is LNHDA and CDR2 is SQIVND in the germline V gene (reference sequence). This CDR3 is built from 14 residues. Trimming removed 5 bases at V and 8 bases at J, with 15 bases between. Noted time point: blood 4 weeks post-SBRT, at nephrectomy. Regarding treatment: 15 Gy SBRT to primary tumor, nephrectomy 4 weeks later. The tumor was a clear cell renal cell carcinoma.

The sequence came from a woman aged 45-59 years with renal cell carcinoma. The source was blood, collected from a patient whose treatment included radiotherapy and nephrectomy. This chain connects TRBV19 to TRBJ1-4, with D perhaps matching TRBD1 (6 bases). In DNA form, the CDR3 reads TGTGCCAGTAGTTGGCCAGGGGCCGGGGAAAAACTGTTTTTT. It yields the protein CASSWPGAGEKLFF.